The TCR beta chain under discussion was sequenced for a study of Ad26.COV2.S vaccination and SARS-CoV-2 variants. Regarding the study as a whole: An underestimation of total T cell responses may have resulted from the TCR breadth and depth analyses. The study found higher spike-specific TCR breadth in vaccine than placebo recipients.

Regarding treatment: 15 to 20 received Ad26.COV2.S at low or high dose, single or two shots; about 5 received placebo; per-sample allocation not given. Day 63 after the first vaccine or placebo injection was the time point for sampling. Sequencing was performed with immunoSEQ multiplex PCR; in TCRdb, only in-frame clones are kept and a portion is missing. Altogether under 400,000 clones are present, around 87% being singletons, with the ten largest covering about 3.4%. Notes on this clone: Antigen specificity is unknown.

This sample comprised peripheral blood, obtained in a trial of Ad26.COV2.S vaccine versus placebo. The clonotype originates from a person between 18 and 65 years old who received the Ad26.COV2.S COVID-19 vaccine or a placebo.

CDR3 coding DNA: TGCAGTGCTAGTAGCGGGGGGGACGAGCAGTACTTC. Translating gives CSASSGGDEQYF. This chain joins TRBV20-1 and TRBJ2-7; 11 positions match TRBD2. Unmatched junction bases numbered 0, after V lost 3 bases and J lost 5 bases. CDR1 is DFQATT and CDR2 is SNEGSKA in the germline V gene (reference sequence). CDR3 length: 12 residues.